Shown below are 28 T cell receptor beta chains from a single sample sequenced in a study of shared clonotypes between healthy human individuals. The table came from immunoSEQ multiplex PCR; TCRdb's copy has only in-frame clones and leaves some out. The table lists around 690,000 clones, 90% of them singletons, with about a third in the top ten. Sequencing used memory CD8+ T cells from PBMCs. Subset specified: CD45RO+ cells pooled with CCR7-negative TemRA cells. All receptors come from a man aged 18 to 30 in good health. Some clones in this sample may be carry-over from other donors' samples.

The chain carries TRBV28 and TRBJ1-1; a possible D gene is TRBD1 (6 bases). Germline-derived CDR1 and CDR2 are MDHEN and SYDVKM. The CDR3 spans 13 residues. Trimming removed 6 bases at V and 3 bases at J, with 11 bases between. CDR3 loop: CASSLQGYTEAFF. The CDR3 DNA sequence: TGTGCCAGCAGCCTACAGGGCTACACTGAAGCTTTCTTT.

The chain recombines TRBV19 with TRBJ1-3; no clear D gene. The V gene's germline CDR1 is LNHDA and CDR2 SQIVND (reference sequence). The CDR3 runs 15 residues. V was cut by 3 bases and J by 3 bases, with 12 bases left in between. CDR3 amino acids: CASSMNFQFGNTIYF. The CDR3 coding sequence is TGTGCCAGTAGTATGAATTTCCAGTTTGGAAACACCATATATTTT.

This chain uses TRBV6-5 with TRBJ2-5; no definite D call. The V gene's germline CDR1 is MNHEY and CDR2 SVGAGI. The CDR3 spans 14 residues. Trimming pared 2 bases from V and 4 bases from J, leaving 11 bases between. CDR3 sequence (DNA): TGTGCCAGCAGTTACCAGGATCTGACAGAGACCCAGTACTTC. Amino acids: CASSYQDLTETQYF.

This chain connects TRBV20-1 to TRBJ2-7; D uncertain. Deletions cut 6 bases from V and 4 bases from J, with 10 bases between. Germline lookup yields CDR1 DFQATT and CDR2 SNEGSKA (reference sequence). The CDR3 runs 11 residues. DNA of the CDR3: TGCAGTGCCGGCTGGCTTTACGAGCAGTACTTC. It yields the protein CSAGWLYEQYF.

The chain links TRBV29-1 to TRBJ1-2; 7 nucleotides agree with TRBD1. J gave up 4 bases and V 7 bases, and 12 bases lay outside the gene matches. This CDR3 spans 14 amino acids. Germline V CDR1 and CDR2: SQVTM, ANQGSEA. CDR3 sequence (DNA): TGCAGCGCGTTAGAGGGGACAGCAGTCTATGGCTACACCTTC. Its protein is CSALEGTAVYGYTF.

The chain carries TRBV7-8 and TRBJ2-5, with D hard to call. The CDR3 has 17 residues. V was clipped by 2 bases and J by 4 bases, with 20 bases between them. The germline CDR1 and CDR2 sequences are SGHVS and FQNEAQ. Here the CDR3 DNA reads TGTGCCAGCAGCTTAAATTTACGGTTGTTAGGATCAGAGACCCAGTACTTC. Translated: CASSLNLRLLGSETQYF. Variable domain in full (rest from reference TRBV7-8 and TRBJ2-5): GAGVSQSPRYKVAKRGQDVALRCDPISGHVSLFWYQQALGQGPEFLTYFQNEAQLDKSGLPSDRFFAERPEGSVSTLKIQRTQQEDSAVYLCASSLNLRLLGSETQYFGPGTRLLVL.

V and J are TRBV30 and TRBJ1-2; D gene ambiguous. CDR3 length: 8 residues. The germline V gene encodes CDR1 GTSNPN and CDR2 SVGIG (reference sequence). CDR3 sequence reads: CAIDGYTF. In DNA form, the CDR3 reads TGTGCTATTGATGGCTACACCTTC.

This clone appeared a single time. V usage is TRBV6-7 and J usage is TRBJ2-7; no clear D gene. TRBV6-7 is an ORF for which the function is uncertain. This CDR3 has 16 amino acids. Trimming removed 6 bases from V and 2 bases from J, with 20 bases in between. CDR3 sequence (DNA): TGTGCCAGCAGAACCCAGCCTCTTCCTCGCGCCTACGAGCAGTACTTC. Translated, it gives CASRTQPLPRAYEQYF.

The V gene is TRBV7-9, the J gene TRBJ2-7; maybe TRBD1 (5 bases). V was cut by 4 bases and J by 4 bases, with 23 bases left in between. This CDR3 has 17 amino acids. The V gene's germline CDR1 is SEHNR and CDR2 FQNEAQ (reference sequence). The CDR3 loop reads CASSSLQAAYSFYEQYF. As DNA, the CDR3 is TGTGCCAGCAGCTCACTACAGGCAGCATACTCCTTTTACGAGCAGTACTTC.

The J gene is TRBJ2-2, the V gene TRBV5-6; TRBD2 agrees at 9 bases. This CDR3 contains 17 residues. Germline-derived CDR1 and CDR2 are SGHDT and YYEEEE. V trimming: 0 bases; J trimming: 1 base; junction bases outside the gene matches: 4. In DNA, the CDR3 is TGTGCCAGCAGCTTGGCAGCGGGAGGATGGAACACCGGGGAGCTGTTTTTT. Amino acids: CASSLAAGGWNTGELFF.

The chain recombines TRBV7-9 with TRBJ1-2; 10 bases agree with TRBD1. V lost 4 bases to trimming and J lost 0 bases; unmatched junction nucleotides: 8. CDR1 and CDR2 from the germline V gene are SEHNR and FQNEAQ (reference sequence). There are 17 residues in the CDR3. CDR3 protein: CASSSRQGAQANYGYTF. CDR3 bases: TGTGCCAGCAGCTCTCGACAGGGGGCACAAGCTAACTATGGCTACACCTTC.

This clone was seen a few times. The gene calls are TRBV19 and TRBJ2-2, with TRBD1 as a possible D gene (6 bases). The CDR3 is 14 residues long. The germline V and J ends were trimmed by 5 bases and 2 bases, with 9 bases remaining between them. CDR1 is LNHDA and CDR2 is SQIVND in the germline V gene (reference sequence). CDR3 region: CASSWTDNTGELFF. CDR3 in DNA: TGTGCCAGTAGTTGGACAGATAACACCGGGGAGCTGTTTTTT. Supplemented by reference TRBV19 and TRBJ2-2, the full variable domain reads DGGITQSPKYLFRKEGQNVTLSCEQNLNHDAMYWYRQDPGQGLRLIYYSQIVNDFQKGDIAEGYSVSREKKESFPLTVTSAQKNPTAFYLCASSWTDNTGELFFGEGSRLTVL.

CDR3 in amino acids: CATSPGALNTEAFF. The CDR3 nucleotides are TGTGCCACCAGCCCAGGGGCCCTGAACACTGAAGCTTTCTTT. The V gene is TRBV15, the J gene TRBJ1-1; D may be TRBD1 (6 bases). This CDR3 has 14 residues. The germline V gene encodes CDR1 LNHNV and CDR2 YYDKDF (reference sequence). Between the trimmed V and J ends, which lost 5 bases and 0 bases, there was a span of 10 bases.

This chain connects TRBV30 to TRBJ2-3; 10 nucleotides match TRBD2. Germline-derived CDR1 and CDR2 are GTSNPN and SVGIG (reference sequence). There are 16 residues in the CDR3. V shed 3 bases and J 6 bases; nucleotides not matched to a gene: 12. CDR3 sequence reads: CAWSARLAGVGDTQYF. In nucleotides, the CDR3 is TGTGCCTGGAGCGCCCGTCTAGCGGGAGTAGGGGATACGCAGTATTTT.

The chain is built from TRBV28 and TRBJ2-1; 10 positions agree with TRBD1. The CDR3 loop spans 16 amino acids. Germline CDR1 and CDR2: MDHEN and SYDVKM. The ends lost 5 bases at V and 4 bases at J; junction bases unmatched: 8. CDR3 in DNA: TGTGCCAGCAGTCAACTCCGGGACAGGGGATACAATGAGCAGTTCTTC. It encodes CASSQLRDRGYNEQFF.

The CDR3 DNA reads as TGTGCCAGCAGTTTTTTCAGGGACGCTGGCTACACCTTC. Amino acids: CASSFFRDAGYTF. This chain links TRBV27 with TRBJ1-2, with D possibly being TRBD1 (5 bases). The length of the CDR3 is 13 residues. V lost 3 bases, J lost 7 bases, and 12 bases lay in between. Germline V gene lookup returns CDR1 MNHEY and CDR2 SMNVEV (reference sequence).

V and J are TRBV5-1 and TRBJ2-5, with D possibly being TRBD1 (5 bases). Trimming removed 1 base at V and 4 bases at J, with 14 bases between. The CDR3 runs 15 residues. The germline gives CDR1 SGHRS, CDR2 YFSETQ. The CDR3 DNA is TGCGCCAGCAGCTTGAAGGACACCCAAATAGAGACCCAGTACTTC. Protein sequence: CASSLKDTQIETQYF.

V gene TRBV7-6 combines with J gene TRBJ2-7; D perhaps matches TRBD1 (6 bases). CDR1 SGHVS and CDR2 FNYEAQ come from the germline V gene. V lost 5 bases and J 3 bases, leaving 14 bases between the germline ends. The CDR3 length is 14 residues. The CDR3 spells CASSPNRELYEQYF. The CDR3 nucleotides are TGTGCCAGCAGCCCCAACAGGGAGCTCTACGAGCAGTACTTC.

The J gene is TRBJ2-1, the V gene TRBV28; maybe TRBD2 (5 bases). The CDR3 loop spans 13 amino acids. Germline V gene data show CDR1 as MDHEN and CDR2 as SYDVKM. Deletions cut 2 bases from V and 13 bases from J, with 15 bases between. The CDR3 protein is CASSLNPEASQFF. The DNA of the CDR3 is TGTGCCAGCAGTTTAAATCCGGAGGCTAGCCAGTTCTTC. Based on the CDR3 plus reference TRBV28 and TRBJ2-1, the full variable domain is DVKVTQSSRYLVKRTGEKVFLECVQDMDHENMFWYRQDPGLGLRLIYFSYDVKMKEKGDIPEGYSVSREKKERFSLILESASTNQTSMYLCASSLNPEASQFFGPGTRLTVL.

This clone occurred a few times. The chain couples TRBV27 to TRBJ2-1; TRBD2 might be the D (6 bases). In germline, CDR1 is MNHEY, CDR2 SMNVEV (reference sequence). The CDR3 consists of 15 residues. The ends were cut back, 3 bases at V and 4 bases at J, with 13 bases in the middle. The CDR3, as DNA: TGTGCCAGCAGTTTCAGGCCTAGCGAGTACAATGAGCAGTTCTTC. Translated: CASSFRPSEYNEQFF.

V is TRBV6-4 and J is TRBJ2-7; no clear D gene. Germline V gene lookup returns CDR1 MRHNA and CDR2 SNTAGT. The CDR3 totals 14 residues. Trimming removed 0 bases from V and 3 bases from J, with 9 bases in between. The CDR3 nucleotides are TGTGCCAGCAGTGACTCAGGCAGGAACTACGAGCAGTACTTC. This gives the protein CASSDSGRNYEQYF.

This clone was recorded a few times. The CDR3: CASSYGQGLEQYF. The CDR3 bases are TGTGCCAGCAGCTACGGACAGGGCCTCGAGCAGTACTTC. This chain links TRBV7-9 with TRBJ2-7; 8 bases fit TRBD1. The CDR3 is 13 amino acids. CDR1 is SEHNR, CDR2 FQNEAQ, per germline (reference sequence). J gave up 6 bases and V 4 bases, and 5 bases lay outside the gene matches.

The chain uses TRBV30 and TRBJ2-7, with D possibly matching TRBD2 (6 bases). The V and J ends lost 7 bases and 0 bases respectively, with 13 bases between them. The CDR3 has 13 amino acids. The germline gives CDR1 GTSNPN, CDR2 SVGIG (reference sequence). This CDR3 reads CAYGGDPSYEQYF. The DNA of the CDR3 is TGTGCCTACGGCGGGGACCCCTCCTACGAGCAGTACTTC.

Concerning this clone itself: One base away lies a much larger clone, so this may be a sequencing read error. The CDR3 does not close with the conserved phenylalanine or tryptophan, likely indicating a read error. The chain joins TRBV11-2 to TRBJ2-7, with D maybe TRBD1 (6 bases). The CDR3 is 15 residues long. Trimming took 5 bases from V and 6 from J, leaving 20 bases between them. Per the germline V gene, CDR1 is SGHAT and CDR2 is FQNNGV. The CDR3 sequence: CASSARTVGYAEQYL. In nucleotides, the CDR3 is TGTGCCAGCAGCGCAAGGACAGTCGGGTATGCCGAGCAGTACCTC.

The rearrangement joins TRBV27 to TRBJ1-2, with unresolved D. The V gene's germline CDR1 is MNHEY and CDR2 SMNVEV (reference sequence). Between the trimmed V and J ends, which lost 0 bases and 8 bases, there was a span of 22 bases. This CDR3 comprises 17 residues. The CDR3 loop reads CASSLSAWEGSGWGYTF. The CDR3 DNA sequence: TGTGCCAGCAGTTTATCCGCTTGGGAAGGGTCGGGGTGGGGCTACACCTTC.

This clone was found a few times. DNA of the CDR3: TGTGCCAGCAGCTTAGACCCAGGGAAATTAATGGCTGGGGCCAACGTCCTGACTTTC. Amino acid sequence: CASSLDPGKLMAGANVLTF. The gene calls are TRBV7-9 and TRBJ2-6; perhaps TRBD1 as D (5 bases). Looked up from germline, CDR1 is SEHNR and CDR2 is FQNEAQ (reference sequence). V was clipped by 1 base and J by 2 bases, with 18 bases between them. The CDR3 is 19 amino acids.

The chain recombines TRBV2 with TRBJ2-1, with D possibly TRBD2 on 6 matching bases. The V gene's germline CDR1 is SNHLY and CDR2 FYNNEI. The CDR3 spans 16 residues. V lost 4 bases to trimming and J lost 3 bases, with 16 bases between them. CDR3 DNA sequence: TGTGCCAGCAGTGCCTACACGGAGGGACTCTACAATGAGCAGTTCTTC. The encoded protein is CASSAYTEGLYNEQFF.

V gene TRBV28 combines with J gene TRBJ1-1; TRBD1 is a possible D gene (5 bases). Germline V lookup: CDR1 MDHEN, CDR2 SYDVKM. The CDR3 extends over 16 amino acids. Trimming took 6 bases from V and 7 from J, leaving 24 bases between them. CDR3 amino acids: CASSRTRRAKGVEAFF. The CDR3 coding sequence is TGTGCCAGCAGCCGGACCCGCAGGGCTAAAGGGGTTGAAGCTTTCTTT.